A selection of T cell receptor beta chains follows, all from one sample in a study of CD8+CD57+ T cells in acquired aplastic anemia. From the reads, TCRdb called clonotypes with MiXCR, one entry per CDR3 protein. The table has 100,000 to 130,000 distinct CDR3 sequences, approximately 48% seen once; the top ten hold 25% to 35%. The material sequenced was sorted CD4+, CD8+, or CD8+CD57+ T cells (not recorded which) from PBMCs. These receptors were taken from a human donor in good health, serving as a control. Each CDR3 is given with its conserved first and last residue. Fields, in order: J gene, V gene, clone size, D gene, CDR3 DNA, CDR3 protein. D genes are given only for firm matches. Only some rows state a clone size, as once, few, many or a class for expanded clones.

J gene: TRBJ1-2; V gene: TRBV20-1; clone size: many; D gene: NA; CDR3 DNA: TGCAGTGCTAGAGGGGGCAGGGGAGGGGATGGCTACACCTTC; CDR3 protein: CSARGGRGGDGYTF
J gene: TRBJ2-7; V gene: TRBV13; clone size: many; D gene: NA; CDR3 DNA: TGTGCCAGCAGCTTAGGCTCCCACTCCTACGAGCAGTACTTC; CDR3 protein: CASSLGSHSYEQYF
J gene: TRBJ1-1; V gene: TRBV12-3/TRBV12-4; clone size: many; D gene: NA; CDR3 DNA: TGTGCCAGCAGTTTAGCTCGGACTGAAGCTTTCTTT; CDR3 protein: CASSLARTEAFF
J gene: TRBJ2-7; V gene: TRBV7-9; clone size: NA; D gene: TRBD1; CDR3 DNA: TGTGCCAGCAGCCTTTCGGACAGGGTTCCCTACGAGCAGTACTTC; CDR3 protein: CASSLSDRVPYEQYF
J gene: TRBJ2-5; V gene: TRBV5-1; clone size: many; D gene: NA; CDR3 DNA: TGCGCCAGCAGCTTCGGGAACGTGTGGGAGACCCAGTACTTC; CDR3 protein: CASSFGNVWETQYF
J gene: TRBJ2-2; V gene: TRBV15; clone size: NA; D gene: TRBD2; CDR3 DNA: TGTGCCACCAGCACTAGCGGGCGGAACACCGGGGAGCTGTTTTTT; CDR3 protein: CATSTSGRNTGELFF
J gene: TRBJ2-7; V gene: TRBV4-3; clone size: many; D gene: NA; CDR3 DNA: TGCGCCAGCAGCCGCGCAAGGGAGCTCCACGAGCAGTACTTC; CDR3 protein: CASSRARELHEQYF
J gene: TRBJ2-7; V gene: TRBV5-4; clone size: NA; D gene: TRBD1; CDR3 DNA: TGTGCCAGCAGCCTGTCGAGAGGACAGGGGATTTACGAGCAGTACTTC; CDR3 protein: CASSLSRGQGIYEQYF
J gene: TRBJ1-3; V gene: TRBV25-1; clone size: many; D gene: NA; CDR3 DNA: TGTGCCAGCAGTGAATATGAGGGCCCTCCAGGAAACACCATATATTTT; CDR3 protein: CASSEYEGPPGNTIYF
J gene: TRBJ2-3; V gene: TRBV7-6; clone size: NA; D gene: NA; CDR3 DNA: TGTGCCAGCGGCTTAGGACGGGCAGATACGCAGTATTTT; CDR3 protein: CASGLGRADTQYF
J gene: TRBJ2-7; V gene: TRBV6-1; clone size: many; D gene: NA; CDR3 DNA: TGTGCCAGCATTCCTTTGTCCCGGGAAGAGCAGTACTTC; CDR3 protein: CASIPLSREEQYF
J gene: TRBJ2-7; V gene: TRBV20-1; clone size: NA; D gene: TRBD2; CDR3 DNA: TGCAGTGCTAGAGATGAGCGGACTAGCGGGGGGGCAAGAGACGAGCAGTACTTC; CDR3 protein: CSARDERTSGGARDEQYF
J gene: TRBJ1-6; V gene: TRBV27; clone size: large; D gene: NA; CDR3 DNA: TGTGCCAGCTGCTCGCAGGGGACCTATAATTCACCCCTCCACTTT; CDR3 protein: CASCSQGTYNSPLHF
J gene: TRBJ1-2; V gene: TRBV19; clone size: NA; D gene: NA; CDR3 DNA: TGTGCCAGTGGGCCTTATGGCTACACCTTC; CDR3 protein: CASGPYGYTF
J gene: TRBJ1-2; V gene: TRBV7-9; clone size: NA; D gene: TRBD1; CDR3 DNA: TGTGCCAGCAGCTCCAGGGGGACTAACTATGGCTACACCTTC; CDR3 protein: CASSSRGTNYGYTF
J gene: TRBJ2-1; V gene: TRBV20-1; clone size: NA; D gene: NA; CDR3 DNA: TGCAGTGCAATGACGGGGGGCGCCTTATACAATGAGCAGTTCTTC; CDR3 protein: CSAMTGGALYNEQFF
J gene: TRBJ1-5; V gene: TRBV6-4; clone size: many; D gene: NA; CDR3 DNA: TGTGCCAGCAGTGACAGGGGCAATCAGCCCCAGCATTTT; CDR3 protein: CASSDRGNQPQHF
J gene: TRBJ1-5; V gene: TRBV27; clone size: NA; D gene: NA; CDR3 DNA: TGTGCCAGCAGCCCTTTGTCTGAGAGCAATCAGCCCCAGCATTTT; CDR3 protein: CASSPLSESNQPQHF
J gene: TRBJ1-6; V gene: TRBV29-1; clone size: NA; D gene: NA; CDR3 DNA: TGCAGCGTTCTGACAGGCCTAGGGTCACCCCTCCACTTT; CDR3 protein: CSVLTGLGSPLHF
J gene: TRBJ2-5; V gene: TRBV9; clone size: NA; D gene: NA; CDR3 DNA: TGTGCCAGCAGCGAGGGCCTTTCTGATATTGCGACCCAGTACTTC; CDR3 protein: CASSEGLSDIATQYF
J gene: TRBJ1-2; V gene: TRBV4-3; clone size: many; D gene: NA; CDR3 DNA: TGCGCCAGCAGCCACTCCTTTTCTAACTATGGCTACACCTTC; CDR3 protein: CASSHSFSNYGYTF
J gene: TRBJ1-6; V gene: TRBV10-2; clone size: few; D gene: NA; CDR3 DNA: TGCGCCAGCAGTGAACAGGGTGGCAATTCACCCCTCCACTTT; CDR3 protein: CASSEQGGNSPLHF
J gene: TRBJ2-5; V gene: TRBV9; clone size: NA; D gene: TRBD2; CDR3 DNA: TGTGCCAGCAGCGTAGCTCCGGGGGGGCAAGAGACCCAGTACTTC; CDR3 protein: CASSVAPGGQETQYF
J gene: TRBJ1-6; V gene: TRBV10-3; clone size: NA; D gene: NA; CDR3 DNA: TGTGCCATCAGTGTAGGGGAGAACTATAATTCACCCCTCCACTTT; CDR3 protein: CAISVGENYNSPLHF
J gene: TRBJ1-3; V gene: TRBV20-1; clone size: NA; D gene: NA; CDR3 DNA: TGCAGTGCTAGAGAGTTGGGTAGCTCTGGAGACACCATATATTTT; CDR3 protein: CSARELGSSGDTIYF
J gene: TRBJ1-1; V gene: TRBV6-1; clone size: NA; D gene: TRBD1; CDR3 DNA: TGTGCCAGCAGTCCCCAGACAGGGCACACTGAAGCTTTCTTT; CDR3 protein: CASSPQTGHTEAFF
J gene: TRBJ2-6; V gene: TRBV25-1; clone size: NA; D gene: NA; CDR3 DNA: TGTGCCAGCAGTGGTCGGACCCTTGGCTCTGGGGCCAACGTCCTGACTTTC; CDR3 protein: CASSGRTLGSGANVLTF
J gene: TRBJ2-1; V gene: TRBV5-4; clone size: many; D gene: NA; CDR3 DNA: TGTGCCTCCATAGCCGATCCCTCCCACAATGAGCAGTTCTTC; CDR3 protein: CASIADPSHNEQFF
J gene: TRBJ2-3; V gene: TRBV19; clone size: once; D gene: NA; CDR3 DNA: TGTGCCAGTAGTCTCAGGGAACCGAGGGATACGCAGTATTTT; CDR3 protein: CASSLREPRDTQYF
J gene: TRBJ2-7; V gene: TRBV7-3; clone size: NA; D gene: NA; CDR3 DNA: TGTGCCAGACCTAAATACGAGCAGTACTTC; CDR3 protein: CARPKYEQYF
J gene: TRBJ1-6; V gene: TRBV12-3/TRBV12-4; clone size: many; D gene: NA; CDR3 DNA: TGTGCCAGCACTCGCGGGGACGGTAGCTCCTATAATTCACCCCTCCACTTT; CDR3 protein: CASTRGDGSSYNSPLHF
J gene: TRBJ2-1; V gene: TRBV9; clone size: many; D gene: TRBD1; CDR3 DNA: TGTGCCAGCAGCGTAACCGACAGGGATGAGCAGTTCTTC; CDR3 protein: CASSVTDRDEQFF
J gene: TRBJ2-2; V gene: TRBV15; clone size: NA; D gene: TRBD1; CDR3 DNA: TGTGCCACAACTACAGGGGGCCACGGGGAGCTGTTTTTT; CDR3 protein: CATTTGGHGELFF
J gene: TRBJ2-7; V gene: TRBV10-2; clone size: NA; D gene: TRBD1; CDR3 DNA: TGCGCCAGCAGTTCCGGGACAGGGGACGAGCAGTACTTC; CDR3 protein: CASSSGTGDEQYF
J gene: TRBJ1-1; V gene: TRBV27; clone size: many; D gene: NA; CDR3 DNA: TGTGCCAGCAGTTTATTGTCTCCCCAAGAGGGAACTGAAGCTTTCTTT; CDR3 protein: CASSLLSPQEGTEAFF
J gene: TRBJ1-1; V gene: TRBV4-1; clone size: many; D gene: NA; CDR3 DNA: TGCGCCAGCAGCCAAGAATGGACCCAGGATCAAGCTTTCTTT; CDR3 protein: CASSQEWTQDQAFF
J gene: TRBJ1-5; V gene: TRBV15; clone size: NA; D gene: NA; CDR3 DNA: TGTGCCACCAGCAGTTTACAGAATCAGCCCCAGCATTTT; CDR3 protein: CATSSLQNQPQHF
J gene: TRBJ2-3; V gene: TRBV10-1; clone size: NA; D gene: TRBD2; CDR3 DNA: TGCGCCAGGCTAGCGGGGGGTTACACAGATACGCAGTATTTT; CDR3 protein: CARLAGGYTDTQYF
J gene: TRBJ1-5; V gene: TRBV15; clone size: NA; D gene: NA; CDR3 DNA: TGTGCCACCAGCAGAGATCGAGGGGGGATACAGCCCCAGCATTTT; CDR3 protein: CATSRDRGGIQPQHF
J gene: TRBJ1-5; V gene: TRBV10-3; clone size: NA; D gene: NA; CDR3 DNA: TGTGCCATCAGTGCACAGGGCGAGTTTCAGCCCCGGCATTTT; CDR3 protein: CAISAQGEFQPRHF
J gene: TRBJ2-3; V gene: TRBV2; clone size: NA; D gene: NA; CDR3 DNA: TGTGCCAGCACCCCAAGGATTGATACGCAGTATTTT; CDR3 protein: CASTPRIDTQYF
J gene: TRBJ2-7; V gene: TRBV4-1; clone size: many; D gene: NA; CDR3 DNA: TGCGCCAGCCGGGATACTACCTCCTACGAGCAGTACTTC; CDR3 protein: CASRDTTSYEQYF
J gene: TRBJ1-1; V gene: TRBV5-6; clone size: many; D gene: NA; CDR3 DNA: TGTGCCAGCAGCGACGACAGAACTGAAGCTTTCTTT; CDR3 protein: CASSDDRTEAFF
J gene: TRBJ1-4; V gene: TRBV7-2; clone size: many; D gene: TRBD1; CDR3 DNA: TGTGCCAGCAGCTTAGGAGGGACAGATGAAAAACTGTTTTTT; CDR3 protein: CASSLGGTDEKLFF
J gene: TRBJ1-5; V gene: TRBV30; clone size: NA; D gene: NA; CDR3 DNA: TGTGCCTGGAGTGTACAAGGGTGGAATAGCAATCAGCCCCAGCATTTT; CDR3 protein: CAWSVQGWNSNQPQHF
J gene: TRBJ2-1; V gene: TRBV19; clone size: many; D gene: NA; CDR3 DNA: TGTGCCAGTAGTATGTGGGGGAGATGGGACAATGAGCAGTTCTTC; CDR3 protein: CASSMWGRWDNEQFF
J gene: TRBJ2-1; V gene: TRBV7-8; clone size: NA; D gene: TRBD1; CDR3 DNA: TGTGCCAGCAGCACCGGGACAGGGAATGAGCAGTTCTTC; CDR3 protein: CASSTGTGNEQFF
J gene: TRBJ2-6; V gene: TRBV6-5; clone size: NA; D gene: TRBD1; CDR3 DNA: TGTGCCAGCAGTTACACAGGGGGCTCTGGGGCCAACGTCCTGACTTTC; CDR3 protein: CASSYTGGSGANVLTF
J gene: TRBJ1-1; V gene: TRBV29-1; clone size: many; D gene: NA; CDR3 DNA: TGCAGCGCGCACTTAATGAACACTGAAGCTTTCTTT; CDR3 protein: CSAHLMNTEAFF